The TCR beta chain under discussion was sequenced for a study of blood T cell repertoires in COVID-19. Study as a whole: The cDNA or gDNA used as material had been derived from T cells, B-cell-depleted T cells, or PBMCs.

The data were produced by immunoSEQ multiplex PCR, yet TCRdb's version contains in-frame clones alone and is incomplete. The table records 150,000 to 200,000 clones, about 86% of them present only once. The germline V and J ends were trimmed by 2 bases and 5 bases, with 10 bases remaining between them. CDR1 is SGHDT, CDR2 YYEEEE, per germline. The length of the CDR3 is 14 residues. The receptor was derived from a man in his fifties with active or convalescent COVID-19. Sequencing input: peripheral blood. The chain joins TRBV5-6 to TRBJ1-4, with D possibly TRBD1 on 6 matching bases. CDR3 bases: TGTGCCAGCAGCTTAGGAAGGGGGAATGAAAAACTGTTTTTT. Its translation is CASSLGRGNEKLFF. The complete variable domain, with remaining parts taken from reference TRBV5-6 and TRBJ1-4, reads DAGVTQSPTHLIKTRGQQVTLRCSPKSGHDTVSWYQQALGQGPQFIFQYYEEEERQRGNFPDRFSGHQFPNYSSELNVNALLLGDSALYLCASSLGRGNEKLFFGSGTQLSVL.